This T cell receptor beta chain was profiled in a study of blood T cells in healthy people across ages. Caucasian individuals from Russia who were healthy and aged 6 to 90 acted as donors. In its sample, this clonotype was seen a few times. The V gene lost 4 bases and the J gene lost 8 bases, with 18 bases spanning the gap. From germline, CDR1 is SGHTA and CDR2 FQGNSA. CDR3 length: 15 residues. A second PCR of 7 to 11 cycles used a sample-barcoded 5' primer and a J-beta primer mix. A minimum of 2.5 million CDR3-containing paired-end reads was obtained for each sample. TCRdb reanalysed the 5' RACE reads using MiXCR and keeps one entry per CDR3 protein. Among about 1 million distinct CDR3 sequences listed, more than 40% were seen once.

The source material was blood. The rearrangement links TRBV7-2 to TRBJ2-1, with D tentatively TRBD2 (7 bases). The sequence came from an older woman in good health. The CDR3 region has the DNA TGTGCCAGCAGCTCGGGGGGCGGAGGCGGGGATGAGCAGTTCTTC. Translated: CASSSGGGGGDEQFF.